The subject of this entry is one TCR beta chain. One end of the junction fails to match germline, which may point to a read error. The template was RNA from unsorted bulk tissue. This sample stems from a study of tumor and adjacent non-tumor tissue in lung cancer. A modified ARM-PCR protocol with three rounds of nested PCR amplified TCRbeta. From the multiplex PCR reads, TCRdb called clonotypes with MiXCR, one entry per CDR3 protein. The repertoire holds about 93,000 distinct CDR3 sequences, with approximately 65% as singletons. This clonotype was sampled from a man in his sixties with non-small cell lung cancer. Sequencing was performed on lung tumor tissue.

CDR3 region: CSVRKTGGLAETHYF. CDR3 coding DNA: TGCAGCGTTCGTAAAACGGGAGGGCTAGCAGAGACCCACTACTTC. V is TRBV29-1 and J is TRBJ2-5; 8 positions agree with TRBD2. From germline, CDR1 is SQVTM and CDR2 ANQGSEA. The CDR3 is 15 residues long.